This TCR beta chain came from a study of radiotherapy plus CTLA-4 blockade in lung cancer. V lost 3 bases, J lost 4 bases, and 18 bases lay in between. CDR3 size: 16 residues. CDR1 is LGHNA, CDR2 YSLEER, per germline. Assay: immunoSEQ multiplex PCR; the TCRdb copy retains only in-frame clones and omits some. The table has under 65,000 clones, about three quarters seen once; the top ten hold over 2%. This clone was counted between two and nine times. The receptor's source is a human donor with non-small cell lung cancer whose response to radiotherapy plus ipilimumab could not be evaluated. Material: peripheral blood, obtained from a patient treated with radiotherapy plus ipilimumab. V and J are TRBV4-3 and TRBJ1-2, with D possibly matching TRBD1 (6 bases). The CDR3 is CASSQAGGNVFYGYTF. Written as DNA, the CDR3 is TGCGCCAGCAGCCAGGCTGGGGGCAACGTTTTCTATGGCTACACCTTC.